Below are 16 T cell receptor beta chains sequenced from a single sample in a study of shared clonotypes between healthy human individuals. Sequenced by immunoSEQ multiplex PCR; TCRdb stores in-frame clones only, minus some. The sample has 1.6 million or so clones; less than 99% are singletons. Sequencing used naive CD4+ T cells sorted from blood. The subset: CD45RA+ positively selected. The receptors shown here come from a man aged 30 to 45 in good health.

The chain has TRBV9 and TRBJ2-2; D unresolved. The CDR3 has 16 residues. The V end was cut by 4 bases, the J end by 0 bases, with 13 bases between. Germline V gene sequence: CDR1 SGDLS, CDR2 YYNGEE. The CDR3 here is CASSPKGASNTGELFF. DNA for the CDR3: TGTGCCAGCAGCCCTAAAGGAGCCTCGAACACCGGGGAGCTGTTTTTT.

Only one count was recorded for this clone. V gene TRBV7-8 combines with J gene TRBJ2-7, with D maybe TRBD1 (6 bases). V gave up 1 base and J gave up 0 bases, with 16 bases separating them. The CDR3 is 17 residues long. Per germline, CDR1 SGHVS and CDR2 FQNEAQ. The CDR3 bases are TGTGCCAGCAGCTTAGTGCCCGGGACACGGAGCTCCTACGAGCAGTACTTC. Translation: CASSLVPGTRSSYEQYF. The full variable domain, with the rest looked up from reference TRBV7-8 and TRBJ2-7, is GAGVSQSPRYKVAKRGQDVALRCDPISGHVSLFWYQQALGQGPEFLTYFQNEAQLDKSGLPSDRFFAERPEGSVSTLKIQRTQQEDSAVYLCASSLVPGTRSSYEQYFGPGTRLTVT.

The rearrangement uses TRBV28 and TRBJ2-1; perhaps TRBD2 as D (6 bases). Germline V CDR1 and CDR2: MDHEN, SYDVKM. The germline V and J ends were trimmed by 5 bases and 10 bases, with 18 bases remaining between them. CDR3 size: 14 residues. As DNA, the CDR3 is TGTGCCAGCAGTCCCCGGGACTGGCGGGCAGAGCAGTTCTTC. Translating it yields CASSPRDWRAEQFF. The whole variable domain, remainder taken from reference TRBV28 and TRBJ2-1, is DVKVTQSSRYLVKRTGEKVFLECVQDMDHENMFWYRQDPGLGLRLIYFSYDVKMKEKGDIPEGYSVSREKKERFSLILESASTNQTSMYLCASSPRDWRAEQFFGPGTRLTVL.

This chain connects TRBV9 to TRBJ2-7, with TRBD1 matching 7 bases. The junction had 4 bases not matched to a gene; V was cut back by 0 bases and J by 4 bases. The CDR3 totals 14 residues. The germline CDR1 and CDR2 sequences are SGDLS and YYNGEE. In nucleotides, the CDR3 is TGTGCCAGCAGCGTAGGGTACAGGGGTTACGAGCAGTACTTC. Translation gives CASSVGYRGYEQYF.

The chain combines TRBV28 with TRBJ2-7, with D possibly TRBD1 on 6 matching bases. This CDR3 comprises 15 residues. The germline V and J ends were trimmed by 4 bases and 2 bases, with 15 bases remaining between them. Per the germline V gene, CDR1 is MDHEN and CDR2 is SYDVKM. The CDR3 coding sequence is TGTGCCAGCAGTTCAAGGATGGACAGTACCTACGAGCAGTACTTC. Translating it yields CASSSRMDSTYEQYF.

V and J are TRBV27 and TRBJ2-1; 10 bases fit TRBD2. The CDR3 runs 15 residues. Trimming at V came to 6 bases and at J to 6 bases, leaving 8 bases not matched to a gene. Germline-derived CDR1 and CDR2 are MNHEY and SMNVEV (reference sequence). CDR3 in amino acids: CASRHSSGRSNEQFF. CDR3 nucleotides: TGTGCCAGCAGACACTCTAGCGGGAGATCCAATGAGCAGTTCTTC.

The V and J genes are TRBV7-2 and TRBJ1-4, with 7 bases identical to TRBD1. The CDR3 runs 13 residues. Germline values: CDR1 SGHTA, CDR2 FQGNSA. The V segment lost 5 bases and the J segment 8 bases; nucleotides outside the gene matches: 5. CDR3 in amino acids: CASSPRGHEKLFF. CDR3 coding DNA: TGTGCCAGCAGCCCGAGGGGGCACGAAAAACTGTTTTTT.

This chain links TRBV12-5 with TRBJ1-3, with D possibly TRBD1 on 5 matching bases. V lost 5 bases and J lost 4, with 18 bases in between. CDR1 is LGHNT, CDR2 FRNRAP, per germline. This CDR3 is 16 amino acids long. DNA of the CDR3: TGTGCTAGTGGTCCCATTGCGTCAGGGCTCGGAAACACCATATATTTT. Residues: CASGPIASGLGNTIYF. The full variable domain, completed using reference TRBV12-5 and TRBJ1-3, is DARVTQTPRHKVTEMGQEVTMRCQPILGHNTVFWYRQTMMQGLELLAYFRNRAPLDDSGMPKDRFSAEMPDATLATLKIQPSEPRDSAVYFCASGPIASGLGNTIYFGEGSWLTVV.

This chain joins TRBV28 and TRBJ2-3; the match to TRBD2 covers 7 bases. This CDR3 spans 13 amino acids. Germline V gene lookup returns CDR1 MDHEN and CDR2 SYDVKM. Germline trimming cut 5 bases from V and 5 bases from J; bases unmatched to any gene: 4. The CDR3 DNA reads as TGTGCCAGCAGTCCCGGGACTAAAGATACGCAGTATTTT. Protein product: CASSPGTKDTQYF.

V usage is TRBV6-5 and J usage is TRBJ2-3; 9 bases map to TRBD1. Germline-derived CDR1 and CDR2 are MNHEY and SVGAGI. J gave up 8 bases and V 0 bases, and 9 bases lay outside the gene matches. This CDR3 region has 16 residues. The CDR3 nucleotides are TGTGCCAGCAGTTACTCGGGACAGGGCGCACAGGGTACGCAGTATTTT. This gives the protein CASSYSGQGAQGTQYF.

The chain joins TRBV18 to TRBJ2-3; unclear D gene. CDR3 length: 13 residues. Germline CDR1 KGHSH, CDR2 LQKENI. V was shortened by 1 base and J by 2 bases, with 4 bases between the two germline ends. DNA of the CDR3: TGTGCCAGCTCACCACAAGCCACAGATACGCAGTATTTT. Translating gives CASSPQATDTQYF.

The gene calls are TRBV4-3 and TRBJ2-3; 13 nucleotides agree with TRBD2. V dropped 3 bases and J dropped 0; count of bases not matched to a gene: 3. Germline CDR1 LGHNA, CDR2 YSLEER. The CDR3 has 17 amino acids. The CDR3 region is CASSQTGLAGSTDTQYF. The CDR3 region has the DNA TGCGCCAGCAGCCAGACGGGACTAGCGGGGAGCACAGATACGCAGTATTTT.

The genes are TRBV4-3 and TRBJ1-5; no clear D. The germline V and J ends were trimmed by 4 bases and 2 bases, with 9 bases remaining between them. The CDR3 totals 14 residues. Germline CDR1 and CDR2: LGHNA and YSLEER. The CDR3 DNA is TGCGCCAGCAGCCCTTTCTTGGGCAATCAGCCCCAGCATTTT. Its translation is CASSPFLGNQPQHF.

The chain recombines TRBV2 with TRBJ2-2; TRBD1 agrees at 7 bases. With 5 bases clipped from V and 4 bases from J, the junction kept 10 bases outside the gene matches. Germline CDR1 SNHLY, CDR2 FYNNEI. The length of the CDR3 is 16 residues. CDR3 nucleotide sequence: TGTGCCAGCAGTCCCCCCGGGACAGCACTCACCGGGGAGCTGTTTTTT. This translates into CASSPPGTALTGELFF.

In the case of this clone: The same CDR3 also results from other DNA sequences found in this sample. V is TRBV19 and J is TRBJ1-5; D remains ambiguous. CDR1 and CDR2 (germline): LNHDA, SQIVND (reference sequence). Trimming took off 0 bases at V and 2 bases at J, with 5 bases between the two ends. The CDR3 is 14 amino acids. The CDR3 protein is CASSIDGGNQPQHF. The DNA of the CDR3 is TGTGCCAGTAGTATAGATGGTGGCAATCAGCCCCAGCATTTT.

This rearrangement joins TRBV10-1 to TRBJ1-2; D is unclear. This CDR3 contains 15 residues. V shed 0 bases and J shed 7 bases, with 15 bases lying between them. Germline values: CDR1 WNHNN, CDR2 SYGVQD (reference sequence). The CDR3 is CASSESLGSTSGYTF. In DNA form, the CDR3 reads TGCGCCAGCAGTGAGTCTCTGGGATCGACCTCTGGCTACACCTTC.